The subject of this entry is one T cell receptor (beta chain). This receptor's antigen is unknown. No qualities accompany the bases; no much larger clone lies one base away. This record belongs to a study of shared clonotypes between healthy human individuals (dated by TCRdb to the early 2020s). In the study overall: A couple of women and three men aged 18 to 49 years were included in the cohort. The study deeply sequenced blood TCR repertoires of 5 or 6 healthy adults to estimate repertoire size and the extent of clonotype sharing between individuals. For each donor, three plates each were used for CD4 naive and CD4 memory, two plates were used for CD8 naive, and one plate was used for CD8 memory. To increase sequencing depth and limit assay-specific biases, TCR repertoire library preparation and sequencing were carried out by different laboratories using diverse techniques. Between about 0.8 and 8.9 billion PBMCs per donor were obtained by leukapheresis.

TCR CDR3 regions were amplified from genomic DNA by multiplex PCR using the deep immunoSEQ assay. Extracted genomic DNA from each cell subset was distributed evenly across all wells of several immunoSEQ 96-well plates, and each plate was treated as a replicate. For sorted subsets, approximately 0.2 ug of genomic DNA, equivalent to some 30,000 T cell genomes, went into each replicate PCR. The purified libraries were quantified using a Qubit 3.0 fluorometer, sized with a Bioanalyzer 2100, and then quantified again using the KAPA Library Quantification kit. Each immunoSEQ 96-well plate was sequenced on its own single-read 150-cycle Illumina NextSeq 550 flow cell. On the study's bioinformatics: Because the immunoSEQ output included only junctional sequences and no quality scores, the filtering could not be the same as the filtering used for full-length reads. To assign V/J genes and CDR3, sequences were annotated using PyIR, a Python wrapper for IgBLAST v1.9, with IMGT germline references. Any read was removed if the V/J assignment was weak (E-value above 1e-6), the CDR3 was missing, or the read contained stop codons, out-of-frame junctions, or ambiguous translated residues. A V3J clonotype was defined by an identical inferred V gene, J gene, and CDR3 amino acid sequence. To compute the percentage overlap between repertoires, the number of shared unique clonotypes was divided by the size of the smaller repertoire. Repertoire richness was assessed with RTK rarefaction, the Chao1 estimator, and Recon v2.1 estimates of unobserved clonotypes. Generation probabilities for all TCRbeta clonotypes obtained by the gDNA method from a handful of donors were computed using OLGA. TCRdb obtained this table from immuneACCESS and retained in-frame rearrangements with V and J assigned. These tables miss some clones; where compared with another copy, unresolved V genes account for less than half of the shortfall, and the remainder is unexplained. From that table come the V and J calls and clone size; the DNA was used to work out D and trimming. This sample comprises more than 2 million clones, almost 96% of them detected only once. Approximately 0.13% of the sample goes to the ten largest clones.

The donors were healthy, HIV-negative adults with no recently reported acute infections or vaccinations. Only Caucasian adults living in Nashville, Tennessee, USA were represented among the donors. CD4+ T cells were enriched by magnetic negative selection, after which naive cells were positively selected on CD45RA and the negative fraction was taken as the memory subset. Blood was obtained by leukapheresis, after which PBMCs were separated by Ficoll-Histopaque density gradient centrifugation and cryopreserved in liquid nitrogen vapor phase. Analytical flow cytometry was used to check the purity and quantity of each magnetically sorted T cell population. Genomic DNA was isolated from every sorted fraction and measured by UV absorbance on a Nanodrop 2000c. V and J are truncated by 8 bases and 1 base respectively, leaving an intervening sequence of 17 bases. In the germline V gene, CDR1 corresponds to SGHAT and CDR2 to FQNNGV. The CDR3 sequence holds 15 residues, the cysteine and phenylalanine included. This entry keeps only the CDR3 DNA: 45 bases, framed from base 1.

General study outcomes and caveats: Even with the large sequencing depth, rarefaction of the sorted-subset datasets indicated that sequencing was incomplete. The genetic and exposure-history diversity represented was limited by the small number of donors. Clonotypes shared by all four sorted-subset donors showed higher generation probabilities than non-shared clonotypes. Pairwise subsampling led to the expectation that sequencing depth would affect the degree of clonotype sharing among donors. Larger estimated clonotype richness was generally found for naive subsets than for memory subsets. Only blood was sampled, and tissue TCR repertoires likely differ from those in blood. Sharing across a handful of donors was observed for roughly 5% of naive CD4, 3% to 3.5% of naive CD8, about 2.3% of memory CD4, and about 0.38% of memory CD8 clonotypes.

The specimen was naive CD4+ T cells sorted from blood. The sample's cell subset or site label is to be understood as: CD45RA+ positively selected. The sequence derives from a man aged 18 to 29 in good health. The chain employs TRBV11-2 and TRBJ1-1, with the D gene call left open. This receptor carries the CDR3 CASQRLLGANTEAFF. The nucleotides read TGTGCCAGCCAGCGGTTATTGGGAGCGAACACTGAAGCTTTCTTT.